The rows below give T cell receptor beta chains drawn from one sample of a study of CD8 T cells in ankylosing spondylitis. MiXCR was run by TCRdb on the 5' RACE reads, yielding one entry per CDR3 protein. The table includes approximately 300,000 distinct CDR3 sequences, approximately 8% detected once. The sequenced sample consisted of blood, either unsorted or a sorted T cell fraction (not recorded which). These TCRs come from a male donor with ankylosing spondylitis. Each CDR3 is given with its conserved first and last residue. A D gene is named only where the DNA matches it firmly. Size tells how often a clone was seen (once, few, many) or the class of an expanded clone, and some rows leave it out.

>TRBJ1-2|many|TRBV29-1|TRBD1
CSAGDSLNYGYTF
TGCAGCGCGGGGGACAGTCTTAACTATGGCTACACCTTC
>TRBJ2-7|many|TRBV7-9|.
CASSPGRGSYEQYF
TGTGCCAGCAGCCCGGGGCGAGGCTCCTACGAGCAGTACTTC
>TRBJ1-1|many|TRBV7-8|.
CASSLANWDTEAFF
TGTGCCAGCAGCTTAGCGAACTGGGACACTGAAGCTTTCTTT
>TRBJ2-1|many|TRBV12-3/TRBV12-4|TRBD2
CASGSSGSHNEQFF
TGTGCCAGCGGCTCTAGCGGGAGTCACAATGAGCAGTTCTTC
>TRBJ2-7|few|TRBV7-2|.
CASSSTWIYEQYF
TGTGCCAGCAGCTCCACTTGGATCTACGAGCAGTACTTC
>TRBJ2-7|many|TRBV4-1|TRBD1
CASSQSGTGFSYEQYF
TGCGCCAGCAGCCAATCGGGGACAGGCTTCTCCTACGAGCAGTACTTC
>TRBJ2-3|few|TRBV28|TRBD2
CASRLLAEMTDTQYF
TGTGCCAGCCGACTACTAGCGGAAATGACAGATACGCAGTATTTT
>TRBJ2-5|many|TRBV7-9|.
CASGYLSGPGETQYF
TGTGCCAGCGGCTATTTGTCCGGACCAGGAGAGACCCAGTACTTC
>TRBJ2-5|few|TRBV2|TRBD1
CASRRTGAQETQYF
TGTGCCAGCAGGAGGACAGGGGCTCAAGAGACCCAGTACTTC
>TRBJ2-5|many|TRBV2|.
CASSEATETQYF
TGTGCCAGCAGTGAAGCGACTGAGACCCAGTACTTC
>TRBJ2-1|.|TRBV6-2/TRBV6-3|.
CASRSGLYNEQFF
TGTGCCAGCAGAAGCGGACTCTACAATGAGCAGTTCTTC
>TRBJ1-1|many|TRBV7-9|TRBD1
CASNNRGNTEAFF
TGTGCCAGCAACAACAGGGGGAACACTGAAGCTTTCTTT
>TRBJ2-7|.|TRBV6-5|TRBD2
CASSYSTTGGPYGQYF
TGTGCCAGCAGTTACTCGACGACGGGAGGGCCCTACGGGCAGTACTTC
>TRBJ2-1|.|TRBV7-2|.
CASSPRSPNEQFF
TGTGCCAGCAGCCCCCGGAGTCCAAATGAGCAGTTCTTC
>TRBJ2-1|.|TRBV5-6|TRBD1
CASSGDRGLGEQFF
TGTGCCAGCAGCGGGGACAGGGGGCTGGGTGAGCAGTTCTTC
>TRBJ2-7|few|TRBV15|TRBD2
CATSRPGLGYEQYF
TGTGCCACCAGCAGACCGGGACTAGGCTACGAGCAGTACTTC
>TRBJ2-1|many|TRBV19|.
CASSDHKRRYNEQFF
TGTGCCAGTAGTGACCACAAGCGGCGGTACAATGAGCAGTTCTTC
>TRBJ2-2|.|TRBV4-1|.
CASSQVLAGGHTGELFF
TGCGCCAGCAGCCAAGTCCTAGCCGGGGGGCACACCGGGGAGCTGTTTTTT
>TRBJ2-3|.|TRBV19|.
CASSQQVGSTETQYF
TGTGCCAGTAGCCAACAGGTTGGGAGCACAGAAACGCAGTATTTT
>TRBJ1-5|few|TRBV4-1|.
CASSQDPGVPGQPQHF
TGCGCCAGCAGCCAAGACCCCGGGGTGCCAGGTCAGCCCCAGCATTTT
>TRBJ2-7|.|TRBV5-1|.
CASSYQGDWTYEQYF
TGCGCCAGCAGCTACCAAGGGGACTGGACCTACGAGCAGTACTTC
>TRBJ2-1|.|TRBV19|TRBD2
CASSIGAGEDEQFF
TGTGCCAGTAGTATCGGGGCGGGAGAGGATGAGCAGTTCTTC
>TRBJ1-3|.|TRBV29-1|.
CSVEGGLGPSGNTICF
TGCAGCGTTGAAGGGGGTCTGGGTCCCTCTGGAAACACCATATGTTTT
>TRBJ2-3|many|TRBV5-1|.
CASSLEDTQYF
TGCGCCAGCAGCTTGGAAGATACGCAGTATTTT
>TRBJ1-2|few|TRBV27|.
CASSLAGAASHGYTF
TGTGCCAGCAGTTTAGCGGGAGCGGCCTCCCATGGCTACACCTTC
>TRBJ1-2|.|TRBV12-3/TRBV12-4|.
CASSFGVQGRGYTF
TGTGCCAGCAGTTTTGGTGTGCAGGGAAGAGGCTACACCTTC
>TRBJ2-5|few|TRBV5-1|TRBD1
CASSSGQGAQNMAQYF
TGCGCCAGCAGCTCCGGACAGGGGGCGCAGAATATGGCCCAGTACTTC
>TRBJ2-1|many|TRBV28|TRBD2
CASSPSGREAHNEQFF
TGTGCCAGCAGTCCATCCGGGCGGGAGGCCCACAATGAGCAGTTCTTC
>TRBJ2-7|.|TRBV19|.
CASSPQPPLEQYF
TGTGCCAGTAGTCCCCAGCCGCCCCTCGAGCAGTACTTC
>TRBJ2-3|.|TRBV20-1|.
CSAREEADHKDTQYF
TGCAGTGCTAGAGAAGAAGCGGACCACAAAGATACGCAGTATTTT
>TRBJ2-7|few|TRBV19|.
CASSISPGHIYEQYF
TGTGCCAGTAGTATTAGTCCGGGACACATCTACGAGCAGTACTTC
>TRBJ2-1|.|TRBV20-1|.
CSARVPLAGEQFF
TGCAGTGCTAGAGTTCCCCTGGCGGGAGAGCAGTTCTTC
>TRBJ2-1|.|TRBV4-3|.
CASSQLLGGNEQFF
TGCGCCAGCAGCCAGCTTTTAGGGGGAAATGAGCAGTTCTTC
>TRBJ1-1|many|TRBV29-1|TRBD1
CSGDRESSEAFF
TGCAGCGGGGACAGGGAATCGTCTGAAGCTTTCTTT
>TRBJ2-7|.|TRBV20-1|TRBD2
CSARGLAGGAYEQYF
TGCAGTGCTAGGGGACTAGCGGGAGGGGCCTACGAGCAGTACTTC
>TRBJ2-2|few|TRBV4-1|TRBD2
CASSWGRGLTGELFF
TGCGCCAGCAGCTGGGGGAGGGGACTGACCGGGGAGCTGTTTTTT
>TRBJ2-1|.|TRBV20-1|TRBD2
CSAIYDSSGRNEQFF
TGCAGTGCTATTTATGATTCTAGCGGGCGGAATGAGCAGTTCTTC
>TRBJ1-5|few|TRBV6-5|.
CASSPRGVWSNQPQHF
TGTGCCAGCAGTCCTCGAGGGGTGTGGAGCAATCAGCCCCAGCATTTT
>TRBJ2-1|many|TRBV29-1|TRBD2
CSVRTSGSNEQFF
TGCAGCGTTCGGACTAGCGGGAGCAATGAGCAGTTCTTC
>TRBJ2-7|.|TRBV12-3/TRBV12-4|TRBD2
CASSLHRRASGKISYEQYF
TGTGCCAGCAGTTTACACAGGCGGGCTAGCGGGAAAATCTCCTACGAGCAGTACTTC
>TRBJ2-1|.|TRBV20-1|.
CSARGHLLNEQFF
TGCAGTGCTAGAGGGCACCTGTTGAATGAGCAGTTCTTC
>TRBJ2-5|few|TRBV10-3|TRBD1
CAIRSRQGVLETQYF
TGTGCCATCAGATCACGACAGGGGGTGTTGGAGACCCAGTACTTC
>TRBJ2-1|many|TRBV6-1|TRBD2
CASRAGGHNEQFF
TGTGCCAGCAGAGCGGGAGGTCACAATGAGCAGTTCTTC
>TRBJ2-1|few|TRBV5-1|TRBD2
CASSLGLAPMGEQFF
TGCGCCAGCAGCTTAGGACTAGCGCCCATGGGTGAGCAGTTCTTC
>TRBJ2-5|.|TRBV12-3/TRBV12-4|.
CASSVWGTQYF
TGTGCCAGCAGTGTCTGGGGGACCCAGTACTTC
>TRBJ2-2|.|TRBV4-3|TRBD2
CASSLVASGYYTGELFF
TGCGCCAGCAGCTTGGTGGCTAGCGGGTATTACACCGGGGAGCTGTTTTTT
>TRBJ2-7|.|TRBV10-3|TRBD2
CAISESRLAESYEQYF
TGTGCCATCAGTGAGTCGAGGCTAGCGGAGTCCTACGAGCAGTACTTC
>TRBJ1-4|few|TRBV6-5|TRBD1
CASSYGPPGQSGEKLFF
TGTGCCAGCAGTTATGGCCCCCCGGGACAGTCCGGTGAAAAACTGTTTTTT
>TRBJ2-4|many|TRBV7-8|TRBD1
CASSPDRGKNIQYF
TGTGCCAGCAGCCCGGACAGGGGGAAAAACATTCAGTACTTC
>TRBJ1-5|few|TRBV20-1|.
CSASASRGTGQPQHF
TGCAGTGCTAGCGCTTCTAGGGGTACAGGTCAGCCCCAGCATTTT
>TRBJ1-6|few|TRBV5-1|.
CASSLDHNSPLHF
TGCGCCAGCAGCTTGGATCATAATTCACCCCTCCACTTT
>TRBJ2-1|.|TRBV20-1|.
CSASESAGRNEQFF
TGCAGTGCTAGCGAGTCCGCCGGGCGGAATGAGCAGTTCTTC
>TRBJ2-1|.|TRBV20-1|.
CSASPSGDGEQFF
TGCAGTGCTAGCCCCTCCGGGGATGGCGAGCAGTTCTTC
>TRBJ2-1|.|TRBV7-2|TRBD2
CASSLGLAGWNEQFF
TGTGCCAGCAGCCTCGGACTAGCGGGATGGAATGAGCAGTTCTTC